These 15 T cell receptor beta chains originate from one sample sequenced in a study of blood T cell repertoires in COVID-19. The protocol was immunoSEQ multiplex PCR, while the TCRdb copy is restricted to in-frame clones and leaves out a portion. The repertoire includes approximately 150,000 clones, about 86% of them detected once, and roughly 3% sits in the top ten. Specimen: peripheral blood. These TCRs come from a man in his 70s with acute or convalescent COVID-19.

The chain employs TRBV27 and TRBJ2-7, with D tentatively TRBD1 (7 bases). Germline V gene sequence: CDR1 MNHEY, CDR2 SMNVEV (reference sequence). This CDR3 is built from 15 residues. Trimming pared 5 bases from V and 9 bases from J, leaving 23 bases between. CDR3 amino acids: CASSPPTGTLRGQYF. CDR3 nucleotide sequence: TGTGCCAGCAGTCCACCGACAGGGACTCTACGGGGGCAGTACTTC.

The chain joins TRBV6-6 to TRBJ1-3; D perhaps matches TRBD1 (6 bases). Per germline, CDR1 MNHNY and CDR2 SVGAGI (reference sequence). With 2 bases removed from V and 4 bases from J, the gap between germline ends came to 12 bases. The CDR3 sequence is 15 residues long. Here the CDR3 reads CASSYPPGAGNTIYF. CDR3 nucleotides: TGTGCCAGCAGTTACCCTCCAGGGGCGGGAAACACCATATATTTT.

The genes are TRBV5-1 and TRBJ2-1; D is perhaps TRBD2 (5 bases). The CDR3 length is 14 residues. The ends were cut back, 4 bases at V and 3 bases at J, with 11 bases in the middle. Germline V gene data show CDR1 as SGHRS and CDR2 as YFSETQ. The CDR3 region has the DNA TGCGCCAGCAGCGAGTCGGGAAGCTACAATGAGCAGTTCTTC. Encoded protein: CASSESGSYNEQFF.

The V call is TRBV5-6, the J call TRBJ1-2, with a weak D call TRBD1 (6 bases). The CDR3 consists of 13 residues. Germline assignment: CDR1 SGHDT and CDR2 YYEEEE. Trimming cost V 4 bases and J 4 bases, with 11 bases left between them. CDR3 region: CASSIQGAYGYTF. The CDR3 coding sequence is TGTGCCAGCAGCATACAGGGAGCCTATGGCTACACCTTC. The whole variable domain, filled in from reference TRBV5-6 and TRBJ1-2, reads DAGVTQSPTHLIKTRGQQVTLRCSPKSGHDTVSWYQQALGQGPQFIFQYYEEEERQRGNFPDRFSGHQFPNYSSELNVNALLLGDSALYLCASSIQGAYGYTFGSGTRLTVV.

CDR3 protein: CASSPGGGSYEQYF. As DNA, the CDR3 is TGTGCCAGCAGCCCCGGGGGGGGATCCTACGAGCAGTACTTC. The chain combines TRBV9 with TRBJ2-7; 8 nucleotides agree with TRBD2. J lost 1 base, V lost 4 bases, and 4 bases had no gene match. Germline CDR1 is SGDLS and CDR2 is YYNGEE. This CDR3 is 14 amino acids long.

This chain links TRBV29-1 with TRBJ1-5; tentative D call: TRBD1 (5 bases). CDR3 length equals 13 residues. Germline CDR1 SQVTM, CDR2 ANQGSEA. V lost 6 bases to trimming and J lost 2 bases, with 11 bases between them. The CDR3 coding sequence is TGCAGCGTGTCCGGGGGGGGCAATCAGCCCCAGCATTTT. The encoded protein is CSVSGGGNQPQHF.

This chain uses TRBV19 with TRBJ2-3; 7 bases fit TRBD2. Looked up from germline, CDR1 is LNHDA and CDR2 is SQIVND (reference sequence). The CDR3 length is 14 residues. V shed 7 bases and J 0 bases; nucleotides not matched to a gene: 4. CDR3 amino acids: CASNTGGSTDTQYF. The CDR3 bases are TGTGCCAGTAATACGGGAGGTAGCACAGATACGCAGTATTTT.

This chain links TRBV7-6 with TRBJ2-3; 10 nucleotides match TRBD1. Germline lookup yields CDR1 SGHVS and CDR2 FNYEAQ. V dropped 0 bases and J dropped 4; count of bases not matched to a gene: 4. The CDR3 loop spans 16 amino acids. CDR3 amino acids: CASSLAPGQGSDTQYF. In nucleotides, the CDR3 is TGTGCCAGCAGCTTAGCTCCGGGACAGGGGTCAGATACGCAGTATTTT. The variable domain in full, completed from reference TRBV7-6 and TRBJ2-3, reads GAGVSQSPRYKVTKRGQDVALRCDPISGHVSLYWYRQALGQGPEFLTYFNYEAQQDKSGLPNDRFSAERPEGSISTLTIQRTEQRDSAMYRCASSLAPGQGSDTQYFGPGTRLTVL.

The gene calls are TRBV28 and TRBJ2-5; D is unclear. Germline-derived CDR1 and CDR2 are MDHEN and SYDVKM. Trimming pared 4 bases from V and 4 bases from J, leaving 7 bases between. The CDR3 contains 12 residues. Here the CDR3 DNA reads TGTGCCAGCAGTTCTAGTGCAGAGACCCAGTACTTC. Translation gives CASSSSAETQYF. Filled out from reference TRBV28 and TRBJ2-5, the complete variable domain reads DVKVTQSSRYLVKRTGEKVFLECVQDMDHENMFWYRQDPGLGLRLIYFSYDVKMKEKGDIPEGYSVSREKKERFSLILESASTNQTSMYLCASSSSAETQYFGPGTRLLVL.

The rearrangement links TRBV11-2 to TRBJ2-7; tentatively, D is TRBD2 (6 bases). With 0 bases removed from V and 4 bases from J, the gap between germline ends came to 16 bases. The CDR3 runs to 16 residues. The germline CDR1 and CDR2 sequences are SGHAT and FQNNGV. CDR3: CASSLDSAGFQYEQYF. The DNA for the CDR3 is TGTGCCAGCAGCTTAGATTCAGCGGGCTTTCAGTACGAGCAGTACTTC.

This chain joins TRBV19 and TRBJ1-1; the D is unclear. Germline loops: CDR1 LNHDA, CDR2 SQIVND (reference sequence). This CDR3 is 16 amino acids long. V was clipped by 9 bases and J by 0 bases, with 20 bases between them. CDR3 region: CASAPSAEELNTEAFF. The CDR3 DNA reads TGTGCCAGCGCCCCTTCGGCCGAGGAGCTGAACACTGAAGCTTTCTTT.

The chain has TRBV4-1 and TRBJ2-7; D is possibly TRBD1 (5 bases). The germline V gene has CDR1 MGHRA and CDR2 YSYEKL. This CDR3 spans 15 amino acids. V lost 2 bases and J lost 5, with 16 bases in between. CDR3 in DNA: TGCGCCAGCAGCCAACTTTCGACAGACCCCAACGAGCAGTACTTC. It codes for CASSQLSTDPNEQYF.

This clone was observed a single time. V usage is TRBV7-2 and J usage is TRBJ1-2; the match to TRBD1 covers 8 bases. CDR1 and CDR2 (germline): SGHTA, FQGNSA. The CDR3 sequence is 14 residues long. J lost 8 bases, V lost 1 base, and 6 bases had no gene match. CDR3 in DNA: TGTGCCAGCAGCTTAGGGGCAGGGGGCCAGGGCTACACCTTC. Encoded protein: CASSLGAGGQGYTF.

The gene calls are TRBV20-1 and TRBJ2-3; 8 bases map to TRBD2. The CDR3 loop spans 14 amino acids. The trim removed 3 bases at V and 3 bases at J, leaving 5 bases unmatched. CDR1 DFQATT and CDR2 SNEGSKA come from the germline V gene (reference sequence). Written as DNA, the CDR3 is TGCAGTGCTAGTGATGCGGGAGGTACAGATACGCAGTATTTT. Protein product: CSASDAGGTDTQYF.

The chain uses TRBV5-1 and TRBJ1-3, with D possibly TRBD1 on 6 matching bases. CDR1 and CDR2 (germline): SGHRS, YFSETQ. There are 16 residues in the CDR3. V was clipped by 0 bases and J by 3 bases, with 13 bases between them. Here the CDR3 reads CASSLAGRGYGNTIYF. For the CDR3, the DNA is TGCGCCAGCAGCTTGGCGGGCAGGGGATATGGAAACACCATATATTTT.